These 19 T cell receptor beta chains originate from one sample sequenced in a study of CD8 T cells in Susac syndrome. The RNA input was roughly 0.45 to 1 ug, and it was reverse transcribed with random hexamers. MiXCR was run by TCRdb on the immunoSEQ multiplex PCR reads, yielding one entry per CDR3 protein. The table records under 80,000 distinct CDR3 sequences, about 92% of them present only once. The material sequenced was CD4+ T cells from PBMCs. These receptor sequences come from a human donor with Susac syndrome.

The genes are TRBV18 and TRBJ1-1, with 8 nucleotides matching TRBD1. This CDR3 has 15 amino acids. The V segment lost 4 bases and the J segment 1 base; nucleotides outside the gene matches: 5. Germline CDR1 KGHSH, CDR2 LQKENI. CDR3 DNA: TGTGCCAGCTCACGGGGGACAGGCACGAACACTGAAGCTTTCTTT. The encoded protein is CASSRGTGTNTEAFF.

This chain links TRBV2 with TRBJ2-7, with D possibly TRBD1 on 6 matching bases. The V gene lost 6 bases and the J gene lost 7 bases, with 13 bases spanning the gap. The CDR3 covers 12 residues. Looked up from germline, CDR1 is SNHLY and CDR2 is FYNNEI. The CDR3 nucleotides read TGTGCCAGCAGGGTAACAGGGCTTGAGCAGTACTTC. Its translation is CASRVTGLEQYF.

The chain uses TRBV2 and TRBJ2-7; D unclear. The ends were cut back, 6 bases at V and 3 bases at J, with 15 bases in the middle. This CDR3 region has 14 residues. Germline V CDR1 and CDR2: SNHLY, FYNNEI. In DNA, the CDR3 is TGTGCCAGCAGAAAAAAAGACACCAGCTACGAGCAGTACTTC. Protein sequence: CASRKKDTSYEQYF. Together with reference TRBV2 and TRBJ2-7, the CDR3 gives the full variable domain: EPEVTQTPSHQVTQMGQEVILRCVPISNHLYFYWYRQILGQKVEFLVSFYNNEISEKSEIFDDQFSVERPDGSNFTLKIRSTKLEDSAMYFCASRKKDTSYEQYFGPGTRLTVT.

This rearrangement joins TRBV5-1 to TRBJ2-1, with TRBD1 as a possible D gene (6 bases). The V gene's germline CDR1 is SGHRS and CDR2 YFSETQ. Trimming pared 3 bases from V and 3 bases from J, leaving 10 bases between. There are 14 residues in the CDR3. The DNA of the CDR3 is TGCGCCAGCAGCTGGGCGGACAGCTACAATGAGCAGTTCTTC. The encoded protein is CASSWADSYNEQFF.

The V and J genes are TRBV29-1 and TRBJ1-2; no reliable D call. V dropped 4 bases and J dropped 1 base, with 10 bases sitting between them. CDR1 and CDR2 (germline): SQVTM, ANQGSEA. The CDR3 totals 13 residues. DNA of the CDR3: TGCAGCGTTGCCCCCTTACATAACTATGGCTACACCTTC. It yields the protein CSVAPLHNYGYTF.

V is TRBV6-5 and J is TRBJ1-1, with unresolved D. CDR1 is MNHEY, CDR2 SVGAGI, per germline. The ends were cut back, 2 bases at V and 0 bases at J, with 13 bases in the middle. The length of the CDR3 is 16 residues. The CDR3 reads CASSYGNNRLNTEAFF. The CDR3 nucleotides read TGTGCCAGCAGTTACGGAAACAACAGATTGAACACTGAAGCTTTCTTT.

This clonotype has just one count. The chain carries TRBV18 and TRBJ1-1, with a possible D match to TRBD1 (6 bases). This CDR3 comprises 14 residues. V was trimmed by 2 bases and J by 4 bases, leaving 11 bases between them. Germline-derived CDR1 and CDR2 are KGHSH and LQKENI. In nucleotides, the CDR3 is TGTGCCAGCTCACCAAAGGGGGGTAGCACTGAAGCTTTCTTT. Encoded protein: CASSPKGGSTEAFF.

The gene calls are TRBV6-1 and TRBJ1-3; 10 bases align to TRBD1. Germline V gene sequence: CDR1 MNHNS, CDR2 SASEGT. The CDR3 is 17 amino acids. The V and J ends lost 5 bases and 6 bases, in that order; junction bases with no gene match: 13. The CDR3 nucleotides are TGTGCCAGCAGTAATCCACTTCCGGGACAGGGGTTAAACACCATATATTTT. It is translated as CASSNPLPGQGLNTIYF.

This clonotype was counted only a few times. The J gene is TRBJ2-1, the V gene TRBV5-1; D may be TRBD1 or TRBD2 (5 bases each). The CDR3 is 15 amino acids. Germline-derived CDR1 and CDR2 are SGHRS and YFSETQ. The V end was cut by 4 bases, the J end by 6 bases, with 17 bases between. The CDR3 region is CASSGPGPTINEQFF. As DNA, the CDR3 is TGCGCCAGCAGCGGACCGGGACCAACAATCAATGAGCAGTTCTTC.

The chain joins TRBV7-2 to TRBJ2-1; 7 nucleotides align to TRBD2. CDR3 length: 15 amino acids. From germline, CDR1 is SGHTA and CDR2 FQGNSA. Trimming cost V 6 bases and J 5 bases; bases outside gene matches: 10. CDR3 in amino acids: CASRSGLVVNNEQFF. In DNA, the CDR3 is TGTGCCAGCAGAAGCGGACTAGTCGTAAACAATGAGCAGTTCTTC.

This chain joins TRBV2 and TRBJ1-2; TRBD1 might be the D (5 bases). The CDR3 runs 14 residues. Per germline, CDR1 SNHLY and CDR2 FYNNEI. V lost 0 bases, J lost 8 bases, and 13 bases lay in between. Here the CDR3 DNA reads TGTGCCAGCAGTGAAGCGGGGCGAGGTCGAGGCTACACCTTC. This encodes CASSEAGRGRGYTF.

The chain recombines TRBV5-5 with TRBJ2-2; possibly TRBD2 for D (5 bases). Germline V gene sequence: CDR1 SGHKS, CDR2 YYEKEE (reference sequence). Trimming took 2 bases from V and 5 from J, leaving 13 bases between them. This CDR3 is built from 15 residues. CDR3 in DNA: TGTGCCAGCAGCTTTCAGCGGCTGAATACCGGGGAGCTGTTTTTT. This codes for CASSFQRLNTGELFF.

The CDR3 loop reads CSPERGGDWSDTQYF. The CDR3 DNA reads TGCAGCCCTGAGCGGGGGGGAGATTGGTCCGATACGCAGTATTTT. V and J are TRBV29-1 and TRBJ2-3; TRBD2 aligns across 10 bases. This CDR3 has 15 amino acids. Per germline, CDR1 SQVTM and CDR2 ANQGSEA. V lost 8 bases, J lost 6 bases, and 14 bases stayed unmatched.

The gene calls are TRBV12-3 or TRBV12-4 and TRBJ2-5; D unresolved. The V end was cut by 7 bases, the J end by 7 bases, with 16 bases between. This CDR3 comprises 13 residues. The CDR3 spells CASKSPFEWTQYF. CDR3 in DNA: TGTGCCAGCAAAAGCCCTTTCGAATGGACCCAGTACTTC.

The chain employs TRBV6-5 and TRBJ2-7; 9 bases align to TRBD2. This CDR3 has 15 residues. Germline V gene data show CDR1 as MNHEY and CDR2 as SVGAGI. V lost 4 bases, J lost 3 bases, and 7 bases stayed unmatched. The CDR3 sequence is CASSSGTTSGYEQYF. Here the CDR3 DNA reads TGTGCCAGCAGTTCCGGGACGACTAGCGGCTACGAGCAGTACTTC.

Here the CDR3 DNA reads TGTGCCACCAGTGCTGGAGAAGGGGGAGTAGGTGAGACCCAGTACTTC. This codes for CATSAGEGGVGETQYF. V and J are TRBV24-1 and TRBJ2-5; D may be TRBD1 (6 bases). Trimming cost V 5 bases and J 5 bases, with 20 bases left between them. CDR3 length: 16 amino acids. Germline V gene sequence: CDR1 KGHDR, CDR2 SFDVKD.

The CDR3 nucleotides are TGTGCCAGCAGACTAGGGGGGACCACCCTAGAGACCCAGTACTTC. Its protein is CASRLGGTTLETQYF. V and J are TRBV7-2 and TRBJ2-5; D could derive from TRBD1 or TRBD2 (6 bases each). Trimming took off 6 bases at V and 4 bases at J, with 18 bases between the two ends. Germline lookup yields CDR1 SGHTA and CDR2 FQGNSA. The CDR3 length is 15 residues.

The V and J genes are TRBV3-1 and TRBJ2-2; the match to TRBD2 covers 14 bases. This CDR3 is built from 16 residues. Germline V CDR1 and CDR2: LGHDT, YNNKEL (reference sequence). Trimming took 4 bases from V and 8 from J; bases not matched to a gene: 6. CDR3 sequence: CASSPTSGRATGELFF. The CDR3 coding sequence is TGTGCCAGCAGCCCGACTAGCGGGAGGGCCACGGGGGAGCTGTTTTTT.

The V and J genes are TRBV5-6 and TRBJ2-1; D is possibly TRBD1 (5 bases). The germline CDR1 and CDR2 sequences are SGHDT and YYEEEE. V was pared by 4 bases and J by 0 bases, with 14 bases between. The CDR3 is 16 residues long. The CDR3 nucleotides are TGTGCCAGCAGCCCGGACCTTGGGGCCTCCTACAATGAGCAGTTCTTC. Protein product: CASSPDLGASYNEQFF.